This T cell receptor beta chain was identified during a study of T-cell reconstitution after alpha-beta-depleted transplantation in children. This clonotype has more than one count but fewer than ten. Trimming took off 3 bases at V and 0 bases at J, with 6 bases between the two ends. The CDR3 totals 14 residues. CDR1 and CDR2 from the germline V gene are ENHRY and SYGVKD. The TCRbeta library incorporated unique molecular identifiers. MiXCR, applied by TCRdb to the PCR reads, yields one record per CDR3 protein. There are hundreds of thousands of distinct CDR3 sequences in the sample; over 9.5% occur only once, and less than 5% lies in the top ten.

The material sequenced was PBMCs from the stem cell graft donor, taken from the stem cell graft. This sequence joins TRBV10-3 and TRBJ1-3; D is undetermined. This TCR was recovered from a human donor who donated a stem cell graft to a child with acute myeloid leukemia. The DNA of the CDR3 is TGTGCCATCAGTGAAACGGTCTCTGGAAACACCATATATTTT. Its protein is CAISETVSGNTIYF.